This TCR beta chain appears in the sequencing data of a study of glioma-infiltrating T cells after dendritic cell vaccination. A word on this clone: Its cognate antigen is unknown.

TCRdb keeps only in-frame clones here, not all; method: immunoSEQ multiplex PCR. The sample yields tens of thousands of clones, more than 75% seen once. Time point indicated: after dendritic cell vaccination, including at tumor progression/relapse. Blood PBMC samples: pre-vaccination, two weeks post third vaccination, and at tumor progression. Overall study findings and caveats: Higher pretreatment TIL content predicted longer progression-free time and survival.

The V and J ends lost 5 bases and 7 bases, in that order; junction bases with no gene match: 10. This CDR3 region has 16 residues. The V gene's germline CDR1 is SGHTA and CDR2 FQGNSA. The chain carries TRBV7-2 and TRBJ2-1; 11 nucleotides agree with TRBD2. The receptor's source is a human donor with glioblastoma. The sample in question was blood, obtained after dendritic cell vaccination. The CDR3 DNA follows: TGTGCCAGCAGCGGGGGGCCTAGCGGGGGGCAGAATGAGCAGTTCTTC. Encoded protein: CASSGGPSGGQNEQFF. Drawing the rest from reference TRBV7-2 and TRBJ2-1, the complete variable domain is GAGVSQSPSNKVTEKGKDVELRCDPISGHTALYWYRQSLGQGLEFLIYFQGNSAPDKSGLPSDRFSAERTGGSVSTLTIQRTQQEDSAVYLCASSGGPSGGQNEQFFGPGTRLTVL.